Detailed here is one T cell receptor beta chain. Its antigen is unidentified. These data belong to a study of OX40 agonist ivuxolimab in advanced cancers. Study information: Patients enrolled in dose escalation were diagnosed with hepatocellular carcinoma, melanoma, renal cell or head and neck cancer. With a range of roughly 23 to 90, age averaged approximately 60 years, and 70% to 85% were male.

Whole-study findings and limits: Patients with a partial response at 0.1-3.0 mg/kg had among the lowest clonal expansion. Clonal expansion was seen in CD4+ and CD8+ blood T cells by week 6 at 0.1 to 3.0 mg/kg.

Profiled with immunoSEQ multiplex PCR; TCRdb holds only in-frame clones, not every one. Among tens of thousands of clones listed, around 87% were seen once. V was clipped by 5 bases and J by 3 bases; unmatched bases: 6. Looked up from germline, CDR1 is SGHTA and CDR2 is FQGNSA. The CDR3 contains 14 residues. This sample comprised CD4+ or CD8+ T cells sorted from blood, obtained in a trial of the OX40 agonist ivuxolimab. This clonotype was sampled from an adult with an advanced solid tumor such as melanoma, head and neck, liver or kidney cancer. V gene TRBV7-2 combines with J gene TRBJ2-7; TRBD2 aligns across 8 bases. The CDR3 is CASSPGGGLYEQYF. The CDR3 nucleotides read TGTGCCAGCAGCCCCGGGGGGGGCCTCTACGAGCAGTACTTC.